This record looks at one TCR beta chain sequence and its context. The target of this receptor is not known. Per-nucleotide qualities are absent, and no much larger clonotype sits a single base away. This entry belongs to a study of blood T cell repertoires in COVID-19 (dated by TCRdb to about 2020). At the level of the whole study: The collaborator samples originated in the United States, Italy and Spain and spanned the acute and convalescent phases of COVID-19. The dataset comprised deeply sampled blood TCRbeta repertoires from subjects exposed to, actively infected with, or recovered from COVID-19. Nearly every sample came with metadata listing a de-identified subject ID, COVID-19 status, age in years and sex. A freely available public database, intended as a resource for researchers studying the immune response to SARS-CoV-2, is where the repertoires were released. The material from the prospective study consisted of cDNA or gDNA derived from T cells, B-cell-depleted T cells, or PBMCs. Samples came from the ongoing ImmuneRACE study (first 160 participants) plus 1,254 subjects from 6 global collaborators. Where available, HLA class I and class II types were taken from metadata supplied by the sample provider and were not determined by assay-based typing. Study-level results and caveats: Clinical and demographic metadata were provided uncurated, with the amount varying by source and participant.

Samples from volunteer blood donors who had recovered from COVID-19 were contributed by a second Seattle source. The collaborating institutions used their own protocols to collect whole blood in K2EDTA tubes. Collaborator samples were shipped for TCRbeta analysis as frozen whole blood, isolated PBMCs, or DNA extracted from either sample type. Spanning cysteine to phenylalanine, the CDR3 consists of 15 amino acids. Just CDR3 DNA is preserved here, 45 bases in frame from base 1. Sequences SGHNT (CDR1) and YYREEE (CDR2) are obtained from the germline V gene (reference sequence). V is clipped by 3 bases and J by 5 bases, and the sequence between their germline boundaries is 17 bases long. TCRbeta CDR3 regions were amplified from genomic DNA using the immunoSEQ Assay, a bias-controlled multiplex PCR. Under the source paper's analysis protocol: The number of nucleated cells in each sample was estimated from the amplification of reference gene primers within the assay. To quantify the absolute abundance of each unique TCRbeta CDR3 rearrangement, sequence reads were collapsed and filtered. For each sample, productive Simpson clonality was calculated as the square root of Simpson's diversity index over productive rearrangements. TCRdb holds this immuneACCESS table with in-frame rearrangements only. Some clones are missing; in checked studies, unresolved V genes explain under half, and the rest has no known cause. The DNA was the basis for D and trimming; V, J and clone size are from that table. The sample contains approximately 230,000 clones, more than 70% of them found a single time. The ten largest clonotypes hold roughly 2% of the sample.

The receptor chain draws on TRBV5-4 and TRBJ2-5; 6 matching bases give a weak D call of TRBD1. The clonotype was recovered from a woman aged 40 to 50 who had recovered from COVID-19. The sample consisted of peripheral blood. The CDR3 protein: CASSSPTGSRETQYF. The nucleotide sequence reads TGTGCCAGCAGCTCCCCTACAGGGTCACGGGAGACCCAGTACTTC. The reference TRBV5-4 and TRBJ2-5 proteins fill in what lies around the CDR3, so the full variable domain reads ETGVTQSPTHLIKTRGQQVTLRCSSQSGHNTVSWYQQALGQGPQFIFQYYREEENGRGNFPPRFSGLQFPNYSSELNVNALELDDSALYLCASSSPTGSRETQYFGPGTRLLVL.